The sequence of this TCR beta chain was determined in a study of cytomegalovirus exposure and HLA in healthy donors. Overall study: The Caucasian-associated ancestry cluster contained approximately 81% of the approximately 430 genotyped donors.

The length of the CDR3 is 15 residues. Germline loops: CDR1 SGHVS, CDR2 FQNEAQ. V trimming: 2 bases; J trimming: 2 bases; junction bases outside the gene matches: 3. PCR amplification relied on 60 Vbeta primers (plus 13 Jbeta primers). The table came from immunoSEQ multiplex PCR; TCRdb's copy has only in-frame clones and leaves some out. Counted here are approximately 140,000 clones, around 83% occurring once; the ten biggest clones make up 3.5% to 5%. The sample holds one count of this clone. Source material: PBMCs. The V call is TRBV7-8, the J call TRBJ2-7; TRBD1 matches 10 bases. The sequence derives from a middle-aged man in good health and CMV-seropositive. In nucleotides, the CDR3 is TGTGCCAGCAGCTTATCCGGGACAGGGGCCTACGAGCAGTACTTC. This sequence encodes CASSLSGTGAYEQYF.